The 10 T cell receptor beta chains reported below all come from one sample, sequenced in a study of monozygotic twins with inflammatory bowel disease. With the 5' RACE reads reprocessed, TCRdb shows one record per CDR3 protein and no DNA. Seen in this sample are 350,000 to 500,000 distinct CDR3 sequences; the ten most common clones hold 2% to 2.5%. Material for sequencing was blood. Receptor source: a human donor with ulcerative colitis or Crohn's disease, or a healthy co-twin of an affected twin (not recorded which).

The gene calls are TRBV7-6 and TRBJ2-1; TCRdb picks TRBD1, but there is no DNA to check that call. The V gene's germline CDR1 is SGHVS and CDR2 FNYEAQ. The CDR3 runs 14 residues. The CDR3: CASSPPGADNEQFF.

The rearrangement links TRBV15 to TRBJ1-2. CDR1 is LNHNV and CDR2 is YYDKDF in the germline V gene (reference sequence). This CDR3 has 15 amino acids. CDR3 loop: CATSAARSTIYGYTF.

This sequence joins TRBV7-9 and TRBJ2-1; lacking DNA, the TRBD1 call made by TCRdb goes unchecked. There are 13 residues in the CDR3. Germline values: CDR1 SEHNR, CDR2 FQNEAQ (reference sequence). The CDR3 region is CASSPGPLGEQFF.

The chain combines TRBV11-2 with TRBJ2-7. The CDR3 sequence is 14 residues long. Germline V gives CDR1 SGHAT, CDR2 FQNNGV. This chain's CDR3 is CASRPAGTTYEQYF.

The V call is TRBV6-1, the J call TRBJ2-3; with no DNA, the TCRdb D assignment of TRBD1 cannot be verified. CDR1 is MNHNS and CDR2 is SASEGT in the germline V gene. The CDR3 runs to 14 residues. CDR3 residues: CASSKGVRTDTQYF.

CDR3 protein: CASRGLGRETQYF. This chain links TRBV12-3 or TRBV12-4 with TRBJ2-5; the D call of TRBD2 rests on TCRdb alone, since no DNA is present to check it. CDR3 size: 13 residues.

V usage is TRBV7-2 and J usage is TRBJ2-1; no DNA is available, so the TRBD2 call from TCRdb remains unchecked. From germline, CDR1 is SGHTA and CDR2 FQGNSA. The CDR3 has 13 residues. The CDR3 sequence is CASSSLPGLEQFF.

V gene TRBV19 combines with J gene TRBJ1-5; without DNA, the TCRdb call of TRBD1 cannot be checked. The CDR3 spans 15 residues. The germline V gene encodes CDR1 LNHDA and CDR2 SQIVND (reference sequence). This chain's CDR3 is CASSLRQGSNQPQHF. Full variable domain (outside the CDR3, taken from reference TRBV19 and TRBJ1-5): DGGITQSPKYLFRKEGQNVTLSCEQNLNHDAMYWYRQDPGQGLRLIYYSQIVNDFQKGDIAEGYSVSREKKESFPLTVTSAQKNPTAFYLCASSLRQGSNQPQHFGDGTRLSIL.

The chain is built from TRBV29-1 and TRBJ2-2; TCRdb's assignment of TRBD1 cannot be checked, as there is no DNA. Germline CDR1 and CDR2: SQVTM and ANQGSEA. The CDR3 extends over 13 amino acids. This chain's CDR3 is CSAQGINTGELFF.

The chain recombines TRBV6-9 with TRBJ2-2; TCRdb returns TRBD2, unconfirmable since there is no DNA. This CDR3 is 16 amino acids long. In germline, CDR1 is MNHGY, CDR2 SVAAGI. The CDR3 loop is CASSYPRLAGVGELFF.